Presented here are 24 T cell receptor beta chains from one specimen sequenced in a study of cytomegalovirus exposure and HLA in healthy donors. Profiling relied on immunoSEQ multiplex PCR, and the TCRdb table lists in-frame clones only, not all of them. The sample records more than 55,000 clones, 90% being singletons. Sequenced: PBMCs. Source of these receptors: a man between 18 and 35 years old in good health and CMV-seronegative.

The chain carries TRBV5-6 and TRBJ1-1, with D possibly TRBD1 on 5 matching bases. V was clipped by 0 bases and J by 10 bases, with 13 bases between them. This CDR3 contains 13 residues. Germline CDR1 SGHDT, CDR2 YYEEEE. CDR3 in amino acids: CASSLAGGRVAFF. The CDR3 DNA is TGTGCCAGCAGCTTGGCCGGGGGGAGGGTAGCTTTCTTT.

V usage is TRBV9 and J usage is TRBJ2-1, with D maybe TRBD2 (6 bases). This CDR3 is 15 amino acids long. Per germline, CDR1 SGDLS and CDR2 YYNGEE. Trimming took 0 bases from V and 4 from J, leaving 11 bases between them. In nucleotides, the CDR3 is TGTGCCAGCAGCGTAGAGGGCGGGGATTACAATGAGCAGTTCTTC. This codes for CASSVEGGDYNEQFF.

This rearrangement joins TRBV11-1 to TRBJ2-7; possibly TRBD2 for D (7 bases). Germline CDR1 SGHAT, CDR2 FQDESV (reference sequence). V dropped 3 bases and J dropped 4 bases, with 13 bases sitting between them. This CDR3 is built from 14 residues. CDR3 DNA: TGTGCCAGCAGCTTTCCGGGGGGCAGGTACGAGCAGTACTTC. Translated: CASSFPGGRYEQYF.

The chain employs TRBV29-1 and TRBJ2-2; D might be TRBD2 (6 bases). V was cut by 6 bases and J by 2 bases, with 10 bases left in between. The germline V gene encodes CDR1 SQVTM and CDR2 ANQGSEA. This CDR3 is 13 amino acids long. Here the CDR3 DNA reads TGCAGCGTGGCCGGGAGAAACACCGGGGAGCTGTTTTTT. Encoded protein: CSVAGRNTGELFF.

The CDR3: CASSPDRAGNTIYF. CDR3 DNA: TGTGCCAGCAGCCCCGACAGGGCTGGAAACACCATATATTTT. V is TRBV7-9 and J is TRBJ1-3; 7 bases fit TRBD1. The CDR3 is made up of 14 amino acids. CDR1 and CDR2 from the germline V gene are SEHNR and FQNEAQ (reference sequence). V was clipped by 5 bases and J by 2 bases; unmatched bases: 3.

This clone was counted a single time. This rearrangement joins TRBV6-1 to TRBJ2-7, with TRBD1 matching over 8 bases. Trimming cost V 2 bases and J 3 bases; bases outside gene matches: 3. CDR3 length: 14 amino acids. Germline values: CDR1 MNHNS, CDR2 SASEGT. This CDR3 is CASSEWTGFYEQYF. The CDR3 coding sequence is TGTGCCAGCAGTGAATGGACAGGGTTCTACGAGCAGTACTTC.

V and J are TRBV11-3 and TRBJ2-1, with TRBD2 identical over 8 bases. The junction had 5 bases not matched to a gene; V was cut back by 5 bases and J by 8 bases. In germline, CDR1 is SGHNT, CDR2 YENEEA. CDR3 length: 13 residues. The CDR3 DNA reads TGTGCCAGCAGCCCGGGACTAGTCCATGAGCAGTTCTTC. This gives the protein CASSPGLVHEQFF.

The rearrangement uses TRBV18 and TRBJ1-3; D gene unclear. The germline V gene encodes CDR1 KGHSH and CDR2 LQKENI. V lost 3 bases to trimming and J lost 3 bases, with 12 bases between them. This CDR3 spans 15 amino acids. The CDR3 loop is CASSPPGSNGNTIYF. The CDR3 nucleotides are TGTGCCAGCTCACCGCCAGGTAGTAATGGAAACACCATATATTTT.

The V gene is TRBV28, the J gene TRBJ2-1, with TRBD1 as a possible D gene (5 bases). The germline V gene encodes CDR1 MDHEN and CDR2 SYDVKM. CDR3 length: 14 residues. Trimming pared 3 bases from V and 3 bases from J, leaving 9 bases between. The CDR3 bases are TGTGCCAGCAGTTTTTCAGGGCACTACAATGAGCAGTTCTTC. This translates into CASSFSGHYNEQFF.

The V and J genes are TRBV6-5 and TRBJ1-2; D is perhaps TRBD1 (6 bases). CDR1 and CDR2 (germline): MNHEY, SVGAGI. Trimming stripped 9 bases from V and 5 bases from J, with 19 bases between. The CDR3 contains 14 residues. The DNA for the CDR3 is TGTGCCAGTTCGGGGCAGGGGCTTGGGTATGGCTACACCTTC. It codes for CASSGQGLGYGYTF.

This clone appeared a single time. The chain has TRBV27 and TRBJ1-3; TRBD1 matches at 7 bases. In germline, CDR1 is MNHEY, CDR2 SMNVEV (reference sequence). V shed 6 bases and J 0 bases; nucleotides not matched to a gene: 5. This CDR3 region has 15 residues. The CDR3 region has the DNA TGTGCCAGCAGGAGGACAGGCCTCTCTGGAAACACCATATATTTT. Its protein is CASRRTGLSGNTIYF.

The chain carries TRBV19 and TRBJ2-7; 12 nucleotides match TRBD1. The CDR3 length is 16 residues. CDR1 and CDR2 (germline): LNHDA, SQIVND (reference sequence). Germline trimming cut 5 bases from V and 5 bases from J; bases unmatched to any gene: 10. CDR3 coding DNA: TGTGCCAGTAGTCTCTCCGTAGGGACAGGGGGCCACGAGCAGTACTTC. Encoded protein: CASSLSVGTGGHEQYF.

V is TRBV7-9 and J is TRBJ2-2; TRBD1 agrees at 7 bases. The V and J ends lost 4 bases and 6 bases, in that order; junction bases with no gene match: 14. Germline V CDR1 and CDR2: SEHNR, FQNEAQ (reference sequence). This CDR3 spans 17 amino acids. CDR3 sequence reads: CASSSGSTGRESGELFF. For the CDR3, the DNA is TGTGCCAGCAGCTCCGGATCGACAGGGAGAGAATCCGGGGAGCTGTTTTTT.

This clone was recorded only once. This chain connects TRBV30 to TRBJ2-2; 9 bases agree with TRBD2. The CDR3 consists of 16 residues. Trimming took 3 bases from V and 2 from J; bases not matched to a gene: 7. CDR1 is GTSNPN, CDR2 SVGIG, per germline (reference sequence). The DNA of the CDR3 is TGTGCCTGGAGCCGAGCGGGAGGTTACAACACCGGGGAGCTGTTTTTT. This sequence encodes CAWSRAGGYNTGELFF.

The chain links TRBV6-1 to TRBJ2-1, with D uncertain. The CDR3 has 10 amino acids. The germline V and J ends were trimmed by 5 bases and 7 bases, with 3 bases remaining between them. Germline CDR1 MNHNS, CDR2 SASEGT. Here the CDR3 DNA reads TGTGCCAGCAGTCTTAATGAGCAGTTCTTC. Its protein is CASSLNEQFF.

This chain connects TRBV19 to TRBJ1-3; D call uncertain. The CDR3 is 14 residues long. V lost 10 bases, J lost 0 bases, and 13 bases lay in between. CDR1 is LNHDA and CDR2 is SQIVND in the germline V gene (reference sequence). The CDR3 here is CAISDSDSGNTIYF. The CDR3 nucleotides read TGTGCCATCTCGGACTCAGACTCTGGAAACACCATATATTTT.

The V and J genes are TRBV18 and TRBJ2-1; 14 bases line up with TRBD2. V was pared by 3 bases and J by 7 bases, with 5 bases of the junction left unmatched. The length of the CDR3 is 16 residues. CDR1 is KGHSH and CDR2 is LQKENI in the germline V gene. CDR3 nucleotides: TGTGCCAGCTCACCTGGGACTAGCGGGAGAAGGAATGAGCAGTTCTTC. This gives the protein CASSPGTSGRRNEQFF.

This chain uses TRBV14 with TRBJ1-1; D unresolved. CDR1 and CDR2 from the germline V gene are SGHDN and FVKESK. The CDR3 extends over 15 amino acids. V lost 3 bases to trimming and J lost 1 base, with 12 bases between them. The CDR3 protein is CASSHFLNQNTEAFF. The CDR3 DNA sequence: TGTGCCAGCAGCCACTTCCTAAACCAGAACACTGAAGCTTTCTTT.

V and J are TRBV6-5 and TRBJ1-1, with 9 bases lining up with TRBD1. This CDR3 is built from 14 residues. The V and J ends lost 5 bases and 1 base, in that order; junction bases with no gene match: 2. Germline V gene lookup returns CDR1 MNHEY and CDR2 SVGAGI. The CDR3 bases are TGTGCCAGCAGTACGGGACAGGGGAACACTGAAGCTTTCTTT. This encodes CASSTGQGNTEAFF.

The sample holds a few counts of this clone. The V and J genes are TRBV6-1 and TRBJ1-3; unclear D gene. The CDR3 sequence is 15 residues long. The V end was cut by 6 bases, the J end by 7 bases, with 19 bases between. Germline V lookup: CDR1 MNHNS, CDR2 SASEGT. Written as DNA, the CDR3 is TGTGCCAGCAGCAGTAGAGGAGCCCCAGCTAACACCATATATTTT. The encoded protein is CASSSRGAPANTIYF.

The chain combines TRBV29-1 with TRBJ2-2, with 7 bases that match TRBD1. V was pared by 2 bases and J by 2 bases, with 5 bases of the junction left unmatched. The CDR3 totals 15 residues. Germline V gene sequence: CDR1 SQVTM, CDR2 ANQGSEA. The CDR3 nucleotides are TGCAGCGTTGAAAGGGGGCAGGGAAACACCGGGGAGCTGTTTTTT. Translating it yields CSVERGQGNTGELFF.

This chain uses TRBV11-2 with TRBJ2-7; 7 nucleotides align to TRBD1. Germline lookup yields CDR1 SGHAT and CDR2 FQNNGV. Germline trimming cut 5 bases from V and 12 bases from J; bases unmatched to any gene: 7. The CDR3 consists of 11 residues. The CDR3 bases are TGTGCCAGCAGCACAGGGGCTATTCGGTACTTC. This sequence encodes CASSTGAIRYF.

The genes are TRBV18 and TRBJ2-7, with 7 bases lining up with TRBD1. Trimming removed 3 bases from V and 3 bases from J; junction bases left unmatched: 5. Germline V CDR1 and CDR2: KGHSH, LQKENI. The CDR3 runs to 14 residues. CDR3 sequence: CASSPPGQSYEQYF. The CDR3 DNA sequence: TGTGCCAGCTCACCTCCGGGACAGAGCTACGAGCAGTACTTC. The complete variable domain, with remaining parts taken from reference TRBV18 and TRBJ2-7, reads NAGVMQNPRHLVRRRGQEARLRCSPMKGHSHVYWYRQLPEEGLKFMVYLQKENIIDESGMPKERFSAEFPKEGPSILRIQQVVRGDSAAYFCASSPPGQSYEQYFGPGTRLTVT.

The rearrangement uses TRBV2 and TRBJ1-3, with 8 bases matching TRBD1. From germline, CDR1 is SNHLY and CDR2 FYNNEI. The CDR3 contains 12 residues. Germline trimming cut 9 bases from V and 2 bases from J; bases unmatched to any gene: 0. In nucleotides, the CDR3 is TGTGCCAGGACAGGGGCTGGAAACACCATATATTTT. The encoded protein is CARTGAGNTIYF.